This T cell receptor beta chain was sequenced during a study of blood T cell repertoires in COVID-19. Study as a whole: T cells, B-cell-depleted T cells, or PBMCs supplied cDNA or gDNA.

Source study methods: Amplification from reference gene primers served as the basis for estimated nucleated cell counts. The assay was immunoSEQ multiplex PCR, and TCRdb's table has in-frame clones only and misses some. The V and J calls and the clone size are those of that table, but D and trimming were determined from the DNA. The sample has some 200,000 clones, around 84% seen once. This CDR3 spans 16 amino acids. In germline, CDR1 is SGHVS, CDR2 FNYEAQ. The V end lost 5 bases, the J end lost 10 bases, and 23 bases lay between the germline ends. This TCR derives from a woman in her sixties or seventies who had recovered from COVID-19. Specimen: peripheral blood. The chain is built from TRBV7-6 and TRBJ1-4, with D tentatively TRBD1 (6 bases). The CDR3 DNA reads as TGTGCCAGCAGCGCATTGTTTGGGGGGGGCCGGGGAAAACTGTTTTTT. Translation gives CASSALFGGGRGKLFF.